One and the same sample provided the 5 T cell receptor beta chains below, sequenced in a study of shared clonotypes between healthy human individuals. Some clones are missing from TCRdb's copy, which holds only in-frame ones; the method was immunoSEQ multiplex PCR. The sample comprises about 2.4 million clones, roughly 93% of which are singletons, and about 0.38% rests with the top ten. The sample was naive CD4+ T cells from PBMCs. The subset was: CD45RA+ positively selected. These receptor sequences come from a man younger than 35 in good health. Some clones in this sample may be carry-over from other donors' samples.

This clone has only one observation. In the same sample, other DNA sequences code for this CDR3. This sequence joins TRBV9 and TRBJ2-1; D may correspond to TRBD1 or TRBD2 (5 bases each). Between the trimmed V and J ends, which lost 2 bases and 3 bases, there was a span of 9 bases. Germline V lookup: CDR1 SGDLS, CDR2 YYNGEE. The CDR3 has 14 residues. CDR3 DNA sequence: TGTGCCAGCAGCGTGGGGACGCGCTACAATGAGCAGTTCTTC. Protein product: CASSVGTRYNEQFF.

This clone was detected once. Distinct nucleotide sequences in the sample also encode this CDR3. The chain employs TRBV7-8 and TRBJ2-1, with TRBD2 identical over 9 bases. V trimming: 1 base; J trimming: 2 bases; junction bases outside the gene matches: 3. Germline V gene lookup returns CDR1 SGHVS and CDR2 FQNEAQ. The CDR3 totals 16 residues. This chain's CDR3 is CASSLGAGGTYNEQFF. The CDR3, as DNA: TGTGCCAGCAGCTTAGGAGCGGGAGGTACCTACAATGAGCAGTTCTTC. The full variable domain, with the rest looked up from reference TRBV7-8 and TRBJ2-1, is GAGVSQSPRYKVAKRGQDVALRCDPISGHVSLFWYQQALGQGPEFLTYFQNEAQLDKSGLPSDRFFAERPEGSVSTLKIQRTQQEDSAVYLCASSLGAGGTYNEQFFGPGTRLTVL.

The chain recombines TRBV6-1 with TRBJ2-4, with TRBD1 identical over 7 bases. The CDR3 is 14 residues long. V was clipped by 7 bases and J by 5 bases; unmatched bases: 8. CDR1 is MNHNS, CDR2 SASEGT, per germline. The CDR3 bases are TGTGCCAGCACTTTTACAGGGGTTCAAAACATTCAGTACTTC. As protein: CASTFTGVQNIQYF.

The V and J genes are TRBV9 and TRBJ1-2; 12 nucleotides line up with TRBD1. Germline CDR1 SGDLS, CDR2 YYNGEE. This CDR3 spans 16 amino acids. The ends lost 7 bases at V and 6 bases at J; junction bases unmatched: 13. This CDR3 reads CASYRDRGLKGNGYTF. CDR3 nucleotide sequence: TGTGCCAGCTACCGGGACAGGGGGCTAAAGGGCAATGGCTACACCTTC.

This rearrangement joins TRBV6-1 to TRBJ1-5; TRBD1 matches 8 bases. V gave up 4 bases and J gave up 4 bases; unmatched junction bases: 18. CDR1 MNHNS and CDR2 SASEGT come from the germline V gene. This CDR3 contains 19 residues. The CDR3 nucleotides are TGTGCCAGCAGTGTGGACAGGGATTACCCGTCACCCGAAAATCAGCCCCAGCATTTT. Its translation: CASSVDRDYPSPENQPQHF.